Each of the 20 T cell receptor beta chains below was sequenced from the same sample in a study of blood T cell repertoires in COVID-19. Assay used: immunoSEQ multiplex PCR; TCRdb lists only in-frame clones, some missing. Here the sample spans 100,000 to 150,000 clones, approximately 90% being singletons. The sample taken for sequencing was peripheral blood. Source of these receptors: a man aged 60 to 75 with COVID-19, enrolled during active disease.

The rearrangement links TRBV5-4 to TRBJ2-1, with 10 bases matching TRBD2. V gave up 4 bases and J gave up 3 bases; unmatched junction bases: 4. Germline values: CDR1 SGHNT, CDR2 YYREEE (reference sequence). The CDR3 sequence is 15 residues long. The CDR3 loop is CASSTSSGGYNEQFF. The CDR3 region has the DNA TGTGCCAGCAGCACATCTAGCGGGGGCTACAATGAGCAGTTCTTC.

The rearrangement uses TRBV5-1 and TRBJ1-5, with a weak D call TRBD1 (5 bases). This CDR3 has 14 residues. V lost 4 bases and J lost 3, with 11 bases in between. The germline gives CDR1 SGHRS, CDR2 YFSETQ. Here the CDR3 DNA reads TGCGCCAGCAGCCCTGACAGTTACAATCAGCCCCAGCATTTT. Translation: CASSPDSYNQPQHF.

The J gene is TRBJ1-3, the V gene TRBV3-1 (or the pseudogene TRBV3-2); maybe TRBD1 (5 bases). CDR3 length equals 15 residues. The V end was cut by 2 bases, the J end by 4 bases, with 12 bases between. CDR1 is LGHDT and CDR2 is YNNKEL in the germline V gene (reference sequence). Here the CDR3 DNA reads TGTGCCAGCAGCCAAAATAGGGGTGCGGGAAACACCATATATTTT. Amino acid sequence: CASSQNRGAGNTIYF.

The rearrangement joins TRBV5-4 to TRBJ1-6, with TRBD1 as a possible D gene (5 bases). Germline loops: CDR1 SGHNT, CDR2 YYREEE (reference sequence). The V end was cut by 0 bases, the J end by 3 bases, with 7 bases between. The CDR3 is made up of 15 amino acids. CDR3 in DNA: TGTGCCAGCAGCTTGGGACAGATCTATAATTCACCCCTCCACTTT. Its translation: CASSLGQIYNSPLHF. The variable domain in full, with the rest retrieved from reference TRBV5-4 and TRBJ1-6, is ETGVTQSPTHLIKTRGQQVTLRCSSQSGHNTVSWYQQALGQGPQFIFQYYREEENGRGNFPPRFSGLQFPNYSSELNVNALELDDSALYLCASSLGQIYNSPLHFGNGTRLTVT.

This clone was detected a few times. The rearrangement links TRBV5-3 to TRBJ2-7, with D maybe TRBD2 (5 bases). TRBV5-3 carries the ORF label, with uncertain function. The CDR3 runs 13 residues. Trimming left V 5 bases short and J 5 bases short, with 14 bases between. The CDR3 loop reads CARRRRGVDEQYF. The CDR3 nucleotides read TGTGCCAGAAGACGCCGGGGAGTGGACGAGCAGTACTTC.

On this clone: This CDR3 is also generated by other DNA sequences in the sample. The CDR3 nucleotides are TGTGCCAGCAGTCTGGGGCAGGGGACCGGCTACACCTTC. Its translation: CASSLGQGTGYTF. V usage is TRBV6-2 or TRBV6-3 and J usage is TRBJ1-2, with D perhaps matching TRBD1 (6 bases). The V end was cut by 5 bases, the J end by 8 bases, with 15 bases between. The CDR3 is 13 amino acids. Looked up from germline, CDR1 is MNHEY and CDR2 is SVGEGT.

The V call is TRBV9, the J call TRBJ2-7; TRBD1 matches 7 bases. CDR1 SGDLS and CDR2 YYNGEE come from the germline V gene. V was clipped by 0 bases and J by 3 bases; unmatched bases: 3. The CDR3 totals 14 residues. CDR3 region: CASSVAWDSYEQYF. In DNA, the CDR3 is TGTGCCAGCAGCGTAGCTTGGGACAGCTACGAGCAGTACTTC.

This rearrangement joins TRBV5-8 to TRBJ1-2; 8 bases agree with TRBD1. Germline-derived CDR1 and CDR2 are SGHTS and YDEGEE. The CDR3 length is 13 residues. Losses at the gene ends were 4 bases for V and 8 bases for J; bases not matched to a gene: 7. The CDR3 sequence: CASSQTGGRGYTF. In DNA form, the CDR3 reads TGTGCCAGCAGCCAAACAGGGGGTCGCGGCTACACCTTC.

This clone was picked up one time. The rearrangement links TRBV20-1 to TRBJ1-5; D gene uncertain. From germline, CDR1 is DFQATT and CDR2 SNEGSKA (reference sequence). This CDR3 contains 11 residues. V shed 5 bases and J shed 6 bases, with 8 bases lying between them. This CDR3 is CSARSGQPQHF. The CDR3 DNA reads as TGCAGTGCTCGGAGTGGTCAGCCCCAGCATTTT.

The chain couples TRBV28 to TRBJ1-2, with D uncertain. The germline V gene encodes CDR1 MDHEN and CDR2 SYDVKM. With 7 bases removed from V and 0 bases from J, the gap between germline ends came to 9 bases. The CDR3 is made up of 13 amino acids. In DNA, the CDR3 is TGTGCCAGCACCGCTCGGGCTAACTATGGCTACACCTTC. Its protein product is CASTARANYGYTF.

CDR3 amino acids: CASSQDGGVSTDTQYF. Here the CDR3 DNA reads TGCGCCAGCAGCCAAGATGGAGGGGTGTCCACAGATACGCAGTATTTT. The chain carries TRBV4-1 and TRBJ2-3; D possibly corresponds to TRBD2 (6 bases). The germline gives CDR1 MGHRA, CDR2 YSYEKL. V lost 0 bases to trimming and J lost 2 bases, with 12 bases between them. This CDR3 is 16 amino acids long.

J is TRBJ1-2 and V is TRBV19, with 7 positions matching TRBD1. The CDR3 is 12 amino acids. Germline values: CDR1 LNHDA, CDR2 SQIVND (reference sequence). With V trimmed by 6 bases and J by 6 bases, 4 bases remained unmatched. The CDR3 bases are TGTGCCAGTAGCGGGACAGTGGATGGCTACACCTTC. Translation gives CASSGTVDGYTF.

Only one count was recorded for this clone. The chain uses TRBV27 and TRBJ1-1, with 10 bases fitting TRBD1. The CDR3 totals 15 residues. J was trimmed by 5 bases and V by 5 bases; bases with no gene match: 8. Germline values: CDR1 MNHEY, CDR2 SMNVEV (reference sequence). The CDR3 DNA follows: TGTGCCAGCAGTGCCCGGGACAGGGGCGGAACTGAAGCTTTCTTT. This translates into CASSARDRGGTEAFF.

The chain couples TRBV19 to TRBJ1-6, with D possibly TRBD1 on 5 matching bases. This CDR3 comprises 15 residues. Trimming stripped 7 bases from V and 6 bases from J, with 16 bases between. Germline CDR1 is LNHDA and CDR2 is SQIVND (reference sequence). The CDR3 spells CASTPRGVGNSPLHF. The CDR3 coding sequence is TGTGCCAGTACCCCCCGGGGGGTGGGTAATTCACCCCTCCACTTT.

This sequence joins TRBV2 and TRBJ1-6; 9 bases map to TRBD1. The J segment lost 13 bases and the V segment lost 7 bases, leaving 14 bases of the junction unmatched. The CDR3 length is 15 residues. Germline values: CDR1 SNHLY, CDR2 FYNNEI. The CDR3 region is CASIRVGTGFSPLHF. Here the CDR3 DNA reads TGTGCCAGCATTAGAGTCGGGACAGGGTTTTCCCCCCTCCACTTT. Filled out from reference TRBV2 and TRBJ1-6, the complete variable domain reads EPEVTQTPSHQVTQMGQEVILRCVPISNHLYFYWYRQILGQKVEFLVSFYNNEISEKSEIFDDQFSVERPDGSNFTLKIRSTKLEDSAMYFCASIRVGTGFSPLHFGNGTRLTVT.

This chain joins TRBV7-2 and TRBJ2-3, with 7 nucleotides matching TRBD2. The CDR3 loop spans 17 amino acids. V gave up 1 base and J gave up 0 bases; unmatched junction bases: 7. Germline values: CDR1 SGHTA, CDR2 FQGNSA. CDR3 bases: TGTGCCAGCAGCTTAGTCGGGGGGTCCTCTAGCACAGATACGCAGTATTTT. Amino acids: CASSLVGGSSSTDTQYF.

CDR3 in DNA: TGTGCCTGGAGTAGAAGGGAGGGCGATGAAAAACTGTTTTTT. Its protein product is CAWSRREGDEKLFF. The V and J genes are TRBV30 and TRBJ1-4; no definite D call. CDR1 GTSNPN and CDR2 SVGIG come from the germline V gene (reference sequence). This CDR3 comprises 14 residues. V gave up 2 bases and J gave up 6 bases, with 13 bases separating them. Full variable domain (missing parts from reference TRBV30 and TRBJ1-4): SQTIHQWPATLVQPVGSPLSLECTVEGTSNPNLYWYRQAAGRGLQLLFYSVGIGQISSEVPQNLSASRPQDRQFILSSKKLLLSDSGFYLCAWSRREGDEKLFFGSGTQLSVL.

This rearrangement joins TRBV5-1 to TRBJ1-5; D remains unclear. The CDR3 is 15 residues long. V was cut by 2 bases and J by 4 bases, with 13 bases left in between. Per germline, CDR1 SGHRS and CDR2 YFSETQ. The CDR3 loop is CASSFGPRGNQPQHF. The CDR3 nucleotides are TGCGCCAGCAGCTTCGGGCCCCGGGGTAATCAGCCCCAGCATTTT.

A note on this clone: The sample carries other DNA sequences with the same CDR3. This rearrangement joins TRBV6-6 to TRBJ1-1; TRBD1 aligns across 7 bases. This CDR3 is built from 13 residues. After removal of 4 bases from V and 4 bases from J, the junction contained 3 bases not matched to a gene. Germline loops: CDR1 MNHNY, CDR2 SVGAGI (reference sequence). CDR3 loop: CASSFQGGTEAFF. Written as DNA, the CDR3 is TGTGCCAGCAGTTTCCAGGGGGGCACTGAAGCTTTCTTT.

The rearrangement joins TRBV19 to TRBJ2-7; 8 bases fit TRBD1. The germline V gene has CDR1 LNHDA and CDR2 SQIVND (reference sequence). CDR3 length equals 14 residues. V lost 4 bases and J lost 4; bases outside the gene matches: 6. This chain's CDR3 is CASSNGQGPYEQYF. CDR3 nucleotides: TGTGCCAGTAGTAACGGACAGGGTCCTTACGAGCAGTACTTC.